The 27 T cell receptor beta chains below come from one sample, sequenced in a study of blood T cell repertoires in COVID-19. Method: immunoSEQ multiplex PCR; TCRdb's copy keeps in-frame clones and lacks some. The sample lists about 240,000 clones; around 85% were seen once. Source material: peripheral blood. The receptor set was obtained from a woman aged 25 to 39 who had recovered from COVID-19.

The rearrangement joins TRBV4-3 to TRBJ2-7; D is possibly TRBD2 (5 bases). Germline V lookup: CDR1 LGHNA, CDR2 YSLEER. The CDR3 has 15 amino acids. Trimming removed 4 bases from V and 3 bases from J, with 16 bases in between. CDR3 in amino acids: CASSRDLSAGYEQYF. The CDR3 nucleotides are TGCGCCAGCAGCCGAGACTTGTCGGCGGGCTACGAGCAGTACTTC.

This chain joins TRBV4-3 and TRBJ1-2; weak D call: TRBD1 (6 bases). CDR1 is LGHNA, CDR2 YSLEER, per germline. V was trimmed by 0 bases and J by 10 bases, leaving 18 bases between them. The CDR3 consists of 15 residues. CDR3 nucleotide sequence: TGCGCCAGCAGCCAAGATTTGGGTACAGGGAGCTACTACACCTTC. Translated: CASSQDLGTGSYYTF.

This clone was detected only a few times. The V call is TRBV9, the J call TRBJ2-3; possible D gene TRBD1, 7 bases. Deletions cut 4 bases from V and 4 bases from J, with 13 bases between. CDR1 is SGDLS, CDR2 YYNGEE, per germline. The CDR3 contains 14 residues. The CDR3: CASSLGGGADTQYF. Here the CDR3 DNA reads TGTGCCAGCAGCTTAGGGGGCGGGGCAGATACGCAGTATTTT.

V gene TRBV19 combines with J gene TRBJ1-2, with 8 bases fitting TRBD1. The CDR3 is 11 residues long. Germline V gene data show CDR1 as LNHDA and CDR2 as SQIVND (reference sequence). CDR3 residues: CVSSGGNGYTF. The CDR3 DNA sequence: TGTGTCTCTTCAGGGGGCAATGGCTACACCTTC.

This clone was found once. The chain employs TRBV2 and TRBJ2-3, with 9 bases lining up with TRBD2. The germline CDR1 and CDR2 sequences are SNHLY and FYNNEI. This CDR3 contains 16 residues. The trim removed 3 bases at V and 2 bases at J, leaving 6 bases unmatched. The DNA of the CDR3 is TGTGCCAGCAGTGATTCGCGGGGGGGCAACACAGATACGCAGTATTTT. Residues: CASSDSRGGNTDTQYF.

In nucleotides, the CDR3 is TGTGCTAGTGGTTTGGTACTCCCGGCAGGGGGCCCCTCTGGAAACACCATATATTTT. The encoded protein is CASGLVLPAGGPSGNTIYF. The rearrangement joins TRBV12-5 to TRBJ1-3, with 8 bases fitting TRBD1. The CDR3 sequence is 19 residues long. In germline, CDR1 is LGHNT, CDR2 FRNRAP. J was trimmed by 0 bases and V by 0 bases; bases with no gene match: 10.

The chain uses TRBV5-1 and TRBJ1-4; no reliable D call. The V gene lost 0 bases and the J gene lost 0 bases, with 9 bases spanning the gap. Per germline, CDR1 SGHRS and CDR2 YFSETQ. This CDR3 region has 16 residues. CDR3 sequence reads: CASSLDSIATNEKLFF. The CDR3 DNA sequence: TGCGCCAGCAGCTTGGACAGCATAGCAACTAATGAAAAACTGTTTTTT.

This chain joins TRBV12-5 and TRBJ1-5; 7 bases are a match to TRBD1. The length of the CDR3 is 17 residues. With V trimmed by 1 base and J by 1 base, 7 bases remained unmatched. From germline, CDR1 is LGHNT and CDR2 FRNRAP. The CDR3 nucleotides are TGTGCTAGTGGTTTGGCCGACAGGGCAAGGAGCAATCAGCCCCAGCATTTT. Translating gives CASGLADRARSNQPQHF.

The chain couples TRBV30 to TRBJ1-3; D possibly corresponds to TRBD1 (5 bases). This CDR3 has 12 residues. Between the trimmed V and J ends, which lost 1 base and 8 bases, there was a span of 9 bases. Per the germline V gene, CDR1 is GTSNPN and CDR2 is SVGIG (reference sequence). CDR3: CAWSASGDTIYF. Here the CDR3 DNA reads TGTGCCTGGAGTGCTTCGGGGGACACCATATATTTT.

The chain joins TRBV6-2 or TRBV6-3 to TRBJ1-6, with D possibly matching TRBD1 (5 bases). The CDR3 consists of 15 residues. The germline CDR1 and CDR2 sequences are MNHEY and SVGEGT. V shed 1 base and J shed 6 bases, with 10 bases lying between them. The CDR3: CASSYWGSPNSPLHF. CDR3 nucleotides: TGTGCCAGCAGTTACTGGGGCAGCCCTAATTCACCCCTCCACTTT.

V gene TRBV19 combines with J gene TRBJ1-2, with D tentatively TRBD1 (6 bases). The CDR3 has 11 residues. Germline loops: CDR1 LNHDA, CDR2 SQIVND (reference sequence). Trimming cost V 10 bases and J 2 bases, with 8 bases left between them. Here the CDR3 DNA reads TGTGCCACCCAGGGGAACTATGGCTACACCTTC. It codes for CATQGNYGYTF.

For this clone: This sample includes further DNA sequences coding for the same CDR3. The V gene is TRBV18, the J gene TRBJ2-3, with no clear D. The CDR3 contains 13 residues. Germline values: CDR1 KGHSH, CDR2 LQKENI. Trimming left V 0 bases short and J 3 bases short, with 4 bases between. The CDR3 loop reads CASSPPSTDTQYF. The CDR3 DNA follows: TGTGCCAGCTCACCACCGTCGACAGATACGCAGTATTTT. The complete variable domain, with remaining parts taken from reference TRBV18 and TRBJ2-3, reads NAGVMQNPRHLVRRRGQEARLRCSPMKGHSHVYWYRQLPEEGLKFMVYLQKENIIDESGMPKERFSAEFPKEGPSILRIQQVVRGDSAAYFCASSPPSTDTQYFGPGTRLTVL.

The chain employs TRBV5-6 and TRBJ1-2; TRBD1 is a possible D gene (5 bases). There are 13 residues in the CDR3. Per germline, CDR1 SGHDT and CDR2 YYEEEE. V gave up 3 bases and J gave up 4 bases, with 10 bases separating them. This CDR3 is CASSSDRIYGYTF. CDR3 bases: TGTGCCAGCAGCTCTGACAGAATCTATGGCTACACCTTC.

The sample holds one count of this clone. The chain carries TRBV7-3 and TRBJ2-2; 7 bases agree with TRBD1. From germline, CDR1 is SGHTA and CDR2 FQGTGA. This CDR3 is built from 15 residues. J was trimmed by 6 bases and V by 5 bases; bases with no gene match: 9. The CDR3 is CASSSGRGNPGELFF. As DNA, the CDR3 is TGTGCCAGCAGCAGTGGCAGGGGGAATCCCGGGGAGCTGTTTTTT.

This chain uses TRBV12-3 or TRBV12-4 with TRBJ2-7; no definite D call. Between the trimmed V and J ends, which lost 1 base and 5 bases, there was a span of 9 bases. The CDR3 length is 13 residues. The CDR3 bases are TGTGCCAGCAGTTTAGGCCACCTAAACGAGCAGTACTTC. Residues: CASSLGHLNEQYF.

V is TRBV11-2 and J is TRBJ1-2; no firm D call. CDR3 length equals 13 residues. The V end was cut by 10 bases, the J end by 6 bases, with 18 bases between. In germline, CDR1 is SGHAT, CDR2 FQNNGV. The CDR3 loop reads CATRATSRDGYTF. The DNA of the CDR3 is TGTGCCACCCGTGCCACCTCCCGGGATGGCTACACCTTC.

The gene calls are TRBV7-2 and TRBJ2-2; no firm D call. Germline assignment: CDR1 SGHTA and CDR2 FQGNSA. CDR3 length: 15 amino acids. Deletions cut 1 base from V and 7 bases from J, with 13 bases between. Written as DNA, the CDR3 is TGTGCCAGCAGCTTAGGTGGTCAGACGGGCGGGGAGCTGTTTTTT. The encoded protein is CASSLGGQTGGELFF.

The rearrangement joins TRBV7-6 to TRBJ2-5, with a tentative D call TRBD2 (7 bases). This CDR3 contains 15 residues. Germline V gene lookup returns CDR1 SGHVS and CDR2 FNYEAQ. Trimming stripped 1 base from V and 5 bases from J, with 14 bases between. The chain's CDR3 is CASSLVGGGAETQYF. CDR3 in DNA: TGTGCCAGCAGCTTAGTTGGAGGGGGGGCGGAGACCCAGTACTTC.

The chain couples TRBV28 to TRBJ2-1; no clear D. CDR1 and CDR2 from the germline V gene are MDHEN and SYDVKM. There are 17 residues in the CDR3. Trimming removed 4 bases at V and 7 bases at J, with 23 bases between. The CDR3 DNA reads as TGTGCCAGCAGTTCCGATCTCGGCAGATCCCCTAGGAATGAGCAGTTCTTC. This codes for CASSSDLGRSPRNEQFF.

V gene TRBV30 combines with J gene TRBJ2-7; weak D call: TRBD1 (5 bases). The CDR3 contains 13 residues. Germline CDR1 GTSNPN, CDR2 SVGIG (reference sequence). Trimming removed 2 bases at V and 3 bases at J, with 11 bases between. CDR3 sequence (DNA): TGTGCCTGGAGTTTACAAGGGGACTACGAGCAGTACTTC. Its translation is CAWSLQGDYEQYF.

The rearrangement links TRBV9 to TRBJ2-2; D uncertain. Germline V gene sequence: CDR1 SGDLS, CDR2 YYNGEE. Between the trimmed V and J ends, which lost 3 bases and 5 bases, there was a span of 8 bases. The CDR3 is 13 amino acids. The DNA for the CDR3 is TGTGCCAGCAGCGCCTTCGGGACCGGGGAGCTGTTTTTT. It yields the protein CASSAFGTGELFF.

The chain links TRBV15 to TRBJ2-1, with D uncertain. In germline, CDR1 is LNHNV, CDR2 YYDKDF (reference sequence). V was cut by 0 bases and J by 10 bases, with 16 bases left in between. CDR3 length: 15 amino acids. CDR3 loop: CATSRETTLTSEQFF. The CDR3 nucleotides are TGTGCCACCAGCAGAGAAACTACCCTCACCTCGGAGCAGTTCTTC. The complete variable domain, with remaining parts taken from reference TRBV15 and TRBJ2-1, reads DAMVIQNPRYQVTQFGKPVTLSCSQTLNHNVMYWYQQKSSQAPKLLFHYYDKDFNNEADTPDNFQSRRPNTSFCFLDIRSPGLGDTAMYLCATSRETTLTSEQFFGPGTRLTVL.

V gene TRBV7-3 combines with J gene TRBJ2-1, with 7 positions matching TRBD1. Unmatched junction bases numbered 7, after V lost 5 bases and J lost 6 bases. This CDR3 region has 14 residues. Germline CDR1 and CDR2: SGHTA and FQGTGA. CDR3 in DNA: TGTGCCAGCAGCCCACGGGACAGTCCCAATGAGCAGTTCTTC. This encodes CASSPRDSPNEQFF.

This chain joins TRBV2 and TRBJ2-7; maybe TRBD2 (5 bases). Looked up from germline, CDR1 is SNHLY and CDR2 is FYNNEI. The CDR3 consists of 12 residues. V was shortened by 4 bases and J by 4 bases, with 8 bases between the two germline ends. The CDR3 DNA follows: TGTGCCAGCAGTGCCCGGGGTTACGAGCAGTACTTC. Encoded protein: CASSARGYEQYF.

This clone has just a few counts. CDR3 residues: CAWSVLGSAGGSYEQYF. The CDR3 nucleotides are TGTGCCTGGAGTGTATTGGGTTCCGCGGGGGGCTCGTACGAGCAGTACTTC. The chain combines TRBV30 with TRBJ2-7; 8 bases are a match to TRBD2. CDR3 size: 17 residues. The V segment lost 0 bases and the J segment 4 bases; nucleotides outside the gene matches: 14. Germline V gene sequence: CDR1 GTSNPN, CDR2 SVGIG (reference sequence).

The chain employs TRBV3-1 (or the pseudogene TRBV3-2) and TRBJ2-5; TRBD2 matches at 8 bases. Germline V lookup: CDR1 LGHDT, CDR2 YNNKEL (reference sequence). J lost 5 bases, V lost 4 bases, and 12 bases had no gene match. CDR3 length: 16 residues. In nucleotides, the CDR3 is TGTGCCAGCAGCCCTCCGCCGCGGGGGGTTCCGGAGACCCAGTACTTC. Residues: CASSPPPRGVPETQYF.

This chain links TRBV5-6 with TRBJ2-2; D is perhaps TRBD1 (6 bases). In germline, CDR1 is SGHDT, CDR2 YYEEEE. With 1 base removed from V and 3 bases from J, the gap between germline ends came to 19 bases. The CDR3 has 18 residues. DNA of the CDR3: TGTGCCAGCAGCTTGCTTGGCAGGGGTCCACGAGACACCGGGGAGCTGTTTTTT. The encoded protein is CASSLLGRGPRDTGELFF.